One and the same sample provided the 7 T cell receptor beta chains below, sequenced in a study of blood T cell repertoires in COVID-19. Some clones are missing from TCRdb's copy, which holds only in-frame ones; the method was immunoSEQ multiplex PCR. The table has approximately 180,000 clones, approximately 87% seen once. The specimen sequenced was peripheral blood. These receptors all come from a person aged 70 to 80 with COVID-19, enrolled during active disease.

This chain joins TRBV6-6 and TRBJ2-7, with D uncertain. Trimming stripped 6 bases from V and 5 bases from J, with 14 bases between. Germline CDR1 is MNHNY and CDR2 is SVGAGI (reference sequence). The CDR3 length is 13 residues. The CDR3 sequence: CASSQLRGDEQYF. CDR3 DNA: TGTGCCAGCAGCCAACTCAGAGGCGACGAGCAGTACTTC.

DNA for the CDR3: TGTGCCAGCACCCTCTCCTTGGGAGGCAATCAGCCCCAGCATTTT. It is translated as CASTLSLGGNQPQHF. The chain employs TRBV28 and TRBJ1-5; D is ambiguous. The germline CDR1 and CDR2 sequences are MDHEN and SYDVKM. V was cut by 7 bases and J by 2 bases, with 15 bases left in between. There are 15 residues in the CDR3. Supplemented by reference TRBV28 and TRBJ1-5, the full variable domain reads DVKVTQSSRYLVKRTGEKVFLECVQDMDHENMFWYRQDPGLGLRLIYFSYDVKMKEKGDIPEGYSVSREKKERFSLILESASTNQTSMYLCASTLSLGGNQPQHFGDGTRLSIL.

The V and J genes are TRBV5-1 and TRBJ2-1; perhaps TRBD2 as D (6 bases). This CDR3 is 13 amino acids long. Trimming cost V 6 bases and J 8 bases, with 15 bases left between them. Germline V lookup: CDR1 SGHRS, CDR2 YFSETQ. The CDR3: CASKRQTGDEQFF. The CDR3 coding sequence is TGCGCCAGCAAAAGACAAACGGGGGATGAGCAGTTCTTC. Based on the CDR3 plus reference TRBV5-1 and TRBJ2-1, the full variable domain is KAGVTQTPRYLIKTRGQQVTLSCSPISGHRSVSWYQQTPGQGLQFLFEYFSETQRNKGNFPGRFSGRQFSNSRSEMNVSTLELGDSALYLCASKRQTGDEQFFGPGTRLTVL.

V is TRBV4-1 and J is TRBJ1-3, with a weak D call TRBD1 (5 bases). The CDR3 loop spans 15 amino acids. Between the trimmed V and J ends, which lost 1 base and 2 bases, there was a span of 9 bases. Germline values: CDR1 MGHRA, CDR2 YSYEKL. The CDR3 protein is CASSQGGGAGNTIYF. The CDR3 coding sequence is TGCGCCAGCAGCCAAGGAGGAGGGGCTGGAAACACCATATATTTT.

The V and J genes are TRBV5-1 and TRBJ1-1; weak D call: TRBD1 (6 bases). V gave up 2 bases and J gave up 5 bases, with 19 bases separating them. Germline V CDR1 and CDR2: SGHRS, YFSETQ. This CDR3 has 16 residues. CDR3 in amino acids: CASSFQQGLVGTEAFF. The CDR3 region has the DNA TGCGCCAGCAGCTTTCAACAGGGATTGGTGGGTACTGAAGCTTTCTTT.

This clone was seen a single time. The CDR3 spells CASIISRGGSGYTF. CDR3 nucleotide sequence: TGTGCCAGCATTATAAGTCGAGGGGGCTCTGGCTACACCTTC. The chain carries TRBV28 and TRBJ1-2, with TRBD1 identical over 7 bases. CDR1 and CDR2 (germline): MDHEN, SYDVKM. After removal of 7 bases from V and 7 bases from J, the junction contained 12 bases not matched to a gene. The CDR3 is made up of 14 amino acids.

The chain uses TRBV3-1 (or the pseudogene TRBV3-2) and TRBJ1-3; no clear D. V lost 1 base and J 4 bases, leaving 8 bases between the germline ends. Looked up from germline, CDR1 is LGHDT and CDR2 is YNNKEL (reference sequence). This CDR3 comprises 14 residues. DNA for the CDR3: TGTGCCAGCAGCCAAGTTCACAGCGGAAACACCATATATTTT. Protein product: CASSQVHSGNTIYF.